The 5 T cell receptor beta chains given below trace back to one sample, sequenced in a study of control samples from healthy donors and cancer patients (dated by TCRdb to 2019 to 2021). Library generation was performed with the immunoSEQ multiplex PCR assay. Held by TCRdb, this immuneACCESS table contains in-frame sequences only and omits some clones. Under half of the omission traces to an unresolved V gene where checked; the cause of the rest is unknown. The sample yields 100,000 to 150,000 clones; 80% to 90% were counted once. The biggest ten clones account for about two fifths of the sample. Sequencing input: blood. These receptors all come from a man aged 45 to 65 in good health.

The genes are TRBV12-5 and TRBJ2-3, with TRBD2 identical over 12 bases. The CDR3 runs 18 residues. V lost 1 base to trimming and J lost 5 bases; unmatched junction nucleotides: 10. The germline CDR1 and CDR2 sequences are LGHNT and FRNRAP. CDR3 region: CASGLEHLAGGQGDTQYF. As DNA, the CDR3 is TGTGCTAGTGGTTTGGAACACCTAGCGGGGGGGCAGGGAGATACGCAGTATTTT.

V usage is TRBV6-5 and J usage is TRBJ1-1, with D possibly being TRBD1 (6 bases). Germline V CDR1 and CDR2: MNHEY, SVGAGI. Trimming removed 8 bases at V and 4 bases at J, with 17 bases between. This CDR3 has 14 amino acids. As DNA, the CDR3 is TGTGCCAGCGGACATACAGGGATACCCACTGAAGCTTTCTTT. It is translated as CASGHTGIPTEAFF.

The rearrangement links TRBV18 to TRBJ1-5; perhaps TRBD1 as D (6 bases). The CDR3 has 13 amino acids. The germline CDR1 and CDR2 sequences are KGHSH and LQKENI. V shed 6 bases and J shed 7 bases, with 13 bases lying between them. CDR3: CASSSGGPQPQHF. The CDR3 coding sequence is TGTGCCAGCTCCTCCGGGGGCCCGCAGCCCCAGCATTTT.

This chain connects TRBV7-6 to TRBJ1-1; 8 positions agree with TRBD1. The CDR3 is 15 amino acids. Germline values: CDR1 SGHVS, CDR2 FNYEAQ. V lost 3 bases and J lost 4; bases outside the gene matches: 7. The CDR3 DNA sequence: TGTGCCAGCAGCTTCGTAGACAGGGGTGGCACTGAAGCTTTCTTT. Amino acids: CASSFVDRGGTEAFF. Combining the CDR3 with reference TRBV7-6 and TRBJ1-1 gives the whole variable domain GAGVSQSPRYKVTKRGQDVALRCDPISGHVSLYWYRQALGQGPEFLTYFNYEAQQDKSGLPNDRFSAERPEGSISTLTIQRTEQRDSAMYRCASSFVDRGGTEAFFGQGTRLTVV.

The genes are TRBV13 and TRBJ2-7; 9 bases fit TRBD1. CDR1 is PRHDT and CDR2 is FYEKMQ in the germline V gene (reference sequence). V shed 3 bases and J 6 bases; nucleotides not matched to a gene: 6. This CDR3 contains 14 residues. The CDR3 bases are TGTGCCAGCAGCTTTGTGGGACAGGGCGCCGAGCAGTACTTC. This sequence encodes CASSFVGQGAEQYF.